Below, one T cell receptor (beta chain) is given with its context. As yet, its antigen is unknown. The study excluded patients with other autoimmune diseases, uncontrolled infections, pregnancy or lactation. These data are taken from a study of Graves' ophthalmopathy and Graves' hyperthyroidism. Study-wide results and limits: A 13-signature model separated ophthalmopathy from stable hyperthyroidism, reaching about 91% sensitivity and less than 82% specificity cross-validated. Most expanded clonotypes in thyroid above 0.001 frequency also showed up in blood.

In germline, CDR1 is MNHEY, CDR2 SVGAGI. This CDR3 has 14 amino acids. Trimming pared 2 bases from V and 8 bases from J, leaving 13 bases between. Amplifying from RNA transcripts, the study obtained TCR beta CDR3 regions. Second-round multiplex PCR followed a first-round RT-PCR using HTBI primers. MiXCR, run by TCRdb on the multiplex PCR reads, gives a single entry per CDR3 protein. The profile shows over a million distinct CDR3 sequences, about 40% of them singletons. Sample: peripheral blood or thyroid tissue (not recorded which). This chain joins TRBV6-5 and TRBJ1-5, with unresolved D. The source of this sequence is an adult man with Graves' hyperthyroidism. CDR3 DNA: TGTGCCAGCAGTTACGAGACACTCAAGGAGCCCCAGCATTTT. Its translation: CASSYETLKEPQHF.